This T cell receptor (beta chain) was recorded in a study of shared clonotypes between healthy human individuals. Genomic DNA (from each subset) was split evenly across several immunoSEQ plates. Assay used: immunoSEQ multiplex PCR; TCRdb lists only in-frame clones, some missing. The sample holds under 2.5 million clones; around 93% are singletons and the top ten take around 0.4%. This clone has only one observation. V lost 5 bases to trimming and J lost 0 bases, with 17 bases between them. The CDR3 loop spans 16 amino acids. Germline CDR1 is SGDLS and CDR2 is YYNGEE. Researchers partitioned CD4+ cells into CD45RA+ naive and CD45RA-negative memory subsets.

The chain has TRBV9 and TRBJ1-1; D is possibly TRBD1 (5 bases). The sequencing sample was made of naive CD4+ T cells from PBMCs. Sample subset: CD45RA+ positively selected. This TCR was sampled from a man between 18 and 29 years old in good health. Some clones in this sample may be carry-over from other donors' samples. Here the CDR3 DNA reads TGTGCCAGCAGTCCCAACACAGGTTCGGTGAACACTGAAGCTTTCTTT. Its protein product is CASSPNTGSVNTEAFF.